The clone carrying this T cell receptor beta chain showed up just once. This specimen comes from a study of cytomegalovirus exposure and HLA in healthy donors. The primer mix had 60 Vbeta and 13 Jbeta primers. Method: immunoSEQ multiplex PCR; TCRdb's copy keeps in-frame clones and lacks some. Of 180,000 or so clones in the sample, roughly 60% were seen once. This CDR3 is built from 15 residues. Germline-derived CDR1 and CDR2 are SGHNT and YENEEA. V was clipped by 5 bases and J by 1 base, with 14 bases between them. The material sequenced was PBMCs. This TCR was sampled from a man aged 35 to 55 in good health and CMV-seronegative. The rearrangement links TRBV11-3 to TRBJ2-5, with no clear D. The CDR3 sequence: CASSRSSLGQETQYF. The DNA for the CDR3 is TGTGCCAGCAGCCGAAGCTCCCTCGGCCAAGAGACCCAGTACTTC.